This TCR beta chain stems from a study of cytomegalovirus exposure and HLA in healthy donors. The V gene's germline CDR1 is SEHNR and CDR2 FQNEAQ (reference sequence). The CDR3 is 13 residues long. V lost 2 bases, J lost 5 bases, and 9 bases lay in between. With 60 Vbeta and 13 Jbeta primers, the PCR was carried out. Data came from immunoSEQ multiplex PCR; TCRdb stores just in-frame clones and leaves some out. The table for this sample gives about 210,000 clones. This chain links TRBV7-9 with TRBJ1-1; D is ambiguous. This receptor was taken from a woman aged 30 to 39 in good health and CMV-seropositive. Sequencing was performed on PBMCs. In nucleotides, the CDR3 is TGTGCCAGCAGCTTATACCCCAGAACTGAAGCTTTCTTT. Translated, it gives CASSLYPRTEAFF.